The count of the clone carrying this TCR beta chain is one. Germline CDR1 is DFQATT and CDR2 is SNEGSKA (reference sequence). The CDR3 is 12 residues long. V shed 6 bases, J shed 5 bases, and the junction held 4 bases outside the gene matches. Reverse transcription of roughly 0.5 to 1 ug RNA was performed with random hexamers. TCRdb redid the calling of the immunoSEQ multiplex PCR reads with MiXCR, one entry per CDR3 protein. The sample consists of approximately 190,000 distinct CDR3 sequences, over 85% of them appearing once. The data were taken from a study of CD8 T cells in Susac syndrome. Sequencing of TCR beta covered CD8+ and CD4+ T cells obtained from blood. The controls, all healthy donors, were matched for age and sex. Negative isolation was used for CD8+ and CD4+ T cells and FACS enrichment for TEMRA cells.

This clonotype originated in a human donor in good health. The sample taken for sequencing was CD4+ T cells from PBMCs. The J gene is TRBJ2-5, the V gene TRBV20-1; 9 bases align to TRBD1. The CDR3 here is CSATQGAETQYF. The CDR3 DNA sequence: TGCAGTGCAACACAGGGGGCTGAGACCCAGTACTTC.